The 10 T cell receptor beta chains reported below all come from one sample, sequenced in a study of preoperative IRX-2 immunotherapy in early breast cancer. Clones were sequenced by immunoSEQ multiplex PCR, and TCRdb holds only the in-frame ones, with some missing. The sample gives about 1,100 clones, 74% of which show up once; 7.7% is in the top ten. The treatment is: preoperative locoregional IRX-2 cytokine immunotherapy. The sample consisted of tumor tissue, taken before IRX-2 immunotherapy. Every receptor here comes from a human donor with breast cancer.

CDR3 sequence (DNA): TGCGCCAGCAGTGAGTCGAGGGAAGATAGCACAGATACGCAGTATTTT. This translates into CASSESREDSTDTQYF. The chain employs TRBV10-2 and TRBJ2-3, with TRBD2 as a possible D gene (5 bases). V was clipped by 0 bases and J by 0 bases, with 10 bases between them. The V gene's germline CDR1 is WSHSY and CDR2 SAAADI. This CDR3 comprises 16 residues.

The genes are TRBV6-8 and TRBJ2-5; 7 nucleotides align to TRBD2. The ends lost 2 bases at V and 4 bases at J; junction bases unmatched: 1. The CDR3 is made up of 13 amino acids. The germline CDR1 and CDR2 sequences are MNHGY and SAAAGT. This chain's CDR3 is CASSYGGGETQYF. DNA of the CDR3: TGTGCCAGCAGTTACGGGGGGGGAGAGACCCAGTACTTC.

The chain carries TRBV14 and TRBJ2-7; TRBD2 agrees at 12 bases. Per germline, CDR1 SGHDN and CDR2 FVKESK. The ends lost 5 bases at V and 6 bases at J; junction bases unmatched: 5. CDR3 length equals 14 residues. The chain's CDR3 is CASSALAGGREQYF. CDR3 DNA: TGTGCCAGCAGCGCACTAGCGGGAGGTCGCGAGCAGTACTTC.

This clone was observed a few times. CDR3 coding DNA: TGTGCCAGCAGCTTAGTGATGGGGCCCCGGACTAGTGGCTACAATGAGCAGTTCTTC. It yields the protein CASSLVMGPRTSGYNEQFF. This rearrangement joins TRBV11-3 to TRBJ2-1; TRBD2 agrees at 7 bases. Trimming removed 1 base from V and 3 bases from J; junction bases left unmatched: 15. Germline V gene sequence: CDR1 SGHNT, CDR2 YENEEA. The CDR3 spans 19 residues. The complete variable domain, with remaining parts taken from reference TRBV11-3 and TRBJ2-1, reads EAGVVQSPRYKIIEKKQPVAFWCNPISGHNTLYWYLQNLGQGPELLIRYENEEAVDDSQLPKDRFSAERLKGVDSTLKIQPAELGDSAVYLCASSLVMGPRTSGYNEQFFGPGTRLTVL.

The V and J genes are TRBV14 and TRBJ1-1; D is uncertain. Germline CDR1 and CDR2: SGHDN and FVKESK. Trimming left V 0 bases short and J 11 bases short, with 10 bases between. The CDR3 has 12 amino acids. The CDR3 loop reads CASSQDAERAFF. The CDR3 DNA sequence: TGTGCCAGCAGCCAAGATGCCGAGAGGGCTTTCTTT.

This clone was observed a few times. The V call is TRBV11-3, the J call TRBJ1-1, with a tentative D call TRBD1 (5 bases). The ends were cut back, 2 bases at V and 6 bases at J, with 25 bases in the middle. Germline CDR1 SGHNT, CDR2 YENEEA. This CDR3 is 18 amino acids long. The CDR3 spells CASSLRSNTGTIGPEAFF. The CDR3 DNA follows: TGTGCCAGCAGCTTAAGGTCGAATACGGGGACCATAGGGCCTGAAGCTTTCTTT.

The gene calls are TRBV11-3 and TRBJ1-6; TRBD1 is a possible D gene (5 bases). The length of the CDR3 is 15 residues. Trimming left V 1 base short and J 7 bases short, with 11 bases between. The germline CDR1 and CDR2 sequences are SGHNT and YENEEA. The CDR3 nucleotides read TGTGCCAGCAGCTTAGTTCGGGGCACCAATTCACCCCTCCACTTT. Protein sequence: CASSLVRGTNSPLHF.

By frequency in the sample, this clone is large (0.1 to 1%). The chain employs TRBV6-8 and TRBJ1-5, with D unresolved. Germline V gene sequence: CDR1 MNHGY, CDR2 SAAAGT. The CDR3 loop spans 17 amino acids. Deletions cut 0 bases from V and 0 bases from J, with 12 bases between. The CDR3 loop reads CASSYSSGRDSNQPQHF. The CDR3 coding sequence is TGTGCCAGCAGTTACTCGAGTGGGCGGGATAGCAATCAGCCCCAGCATTTT.

The J gene is TRBJ1-3, the V gene TRBV6-8; D perhaps matches TRBD1 (5 bases). CDR3 length equals 14 residues. V lost 5 bases and J 1 base, leaving 9 bases between the germline ends. CDR1 and CDR2 from the germline V gene are MNHGY and SAAAGT. This CDR3 is CASSGGASGNTIYF. CDR3 sequence (DNA): TGTGCCAGCAGTGGGGGAGCTTCTGGAAACACCATATATTTT.

The rearrangement links TRBV7-1 to TRBJ1-1, with D unresolved. TRBV7-1 is an open reading frame whose function is uncertain. Trimming shortened V by 5 bases and J by 3 bases, and 10 bases separated the two germline ends. CDR3 length equals 13 residues. As DNA, the CDR3 is TGTGCCAGCAGCCAAAATGGGTACACTGAAGCTTTCTTT. This sequence encodes CASSQNGYTEAFF.